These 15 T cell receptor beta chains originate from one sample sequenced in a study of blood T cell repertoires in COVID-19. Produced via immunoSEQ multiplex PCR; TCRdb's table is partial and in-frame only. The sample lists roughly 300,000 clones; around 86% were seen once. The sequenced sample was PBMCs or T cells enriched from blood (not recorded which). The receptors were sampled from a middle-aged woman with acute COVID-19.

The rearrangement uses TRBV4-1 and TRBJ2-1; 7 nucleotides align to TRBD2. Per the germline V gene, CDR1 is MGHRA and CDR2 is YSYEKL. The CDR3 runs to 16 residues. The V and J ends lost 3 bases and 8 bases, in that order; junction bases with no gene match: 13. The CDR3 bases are TGCGCCAGCAGCCAGGGCTCCGGGACTATTATCTATGAGCAGTTCTTC. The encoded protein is CASSQGSGTIIYEQFF.

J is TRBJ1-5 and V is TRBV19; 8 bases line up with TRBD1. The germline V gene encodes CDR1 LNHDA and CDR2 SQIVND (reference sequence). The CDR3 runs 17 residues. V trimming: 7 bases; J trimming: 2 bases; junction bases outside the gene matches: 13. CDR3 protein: CASIGVSGTGGNQPQHF. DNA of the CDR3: TGTGCCAGTATTGGGGTATCCGGGACAGGTGGCAATCAGCCCCAGCATTTT.

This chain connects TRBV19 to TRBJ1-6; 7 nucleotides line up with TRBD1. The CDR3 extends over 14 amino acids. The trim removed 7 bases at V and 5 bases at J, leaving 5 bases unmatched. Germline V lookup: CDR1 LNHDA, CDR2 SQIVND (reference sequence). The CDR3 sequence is CASKLGTDNSPLHF. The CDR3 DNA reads TGTGCCAGTAAACTTGGGACAGATAATTCACCCCTCCACTTT.

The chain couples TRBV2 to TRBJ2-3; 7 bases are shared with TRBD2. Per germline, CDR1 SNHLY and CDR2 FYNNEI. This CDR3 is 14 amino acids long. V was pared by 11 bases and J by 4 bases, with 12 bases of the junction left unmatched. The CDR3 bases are TGTGCCTCGGGGGTAGGAACTAGCGCAGATACGCAGTATTTT. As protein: CASGVGTSADTQYF.

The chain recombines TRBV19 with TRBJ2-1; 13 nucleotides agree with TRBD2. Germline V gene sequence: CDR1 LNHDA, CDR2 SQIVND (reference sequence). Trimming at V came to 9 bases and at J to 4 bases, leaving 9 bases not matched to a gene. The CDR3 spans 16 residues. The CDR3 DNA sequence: TGTGCCAGCGCTCGGACTAGCGGGAGCGTTTACAATGAGCAGTTCTTC. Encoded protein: CASARTSGSVYNEQFF.

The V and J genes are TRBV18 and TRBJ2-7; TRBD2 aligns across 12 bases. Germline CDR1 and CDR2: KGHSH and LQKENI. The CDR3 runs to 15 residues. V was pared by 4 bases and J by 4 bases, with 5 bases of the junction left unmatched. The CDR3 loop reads CASSQTSGSVYEQYF. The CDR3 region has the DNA TGTGCCAGCTCACAGACTAGCGGGAGTGTGTACGAGCAGTACTTC.

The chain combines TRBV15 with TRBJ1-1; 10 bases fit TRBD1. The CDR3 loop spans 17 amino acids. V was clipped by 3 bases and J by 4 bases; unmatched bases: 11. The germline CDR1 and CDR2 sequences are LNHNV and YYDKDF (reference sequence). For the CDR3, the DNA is TGTGCCACCAGCAGTGGGCGTAGGACAGGGGGAGGCACTGAAGCTTTCTTT. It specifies CATSSGRRTGGGTEAFF.

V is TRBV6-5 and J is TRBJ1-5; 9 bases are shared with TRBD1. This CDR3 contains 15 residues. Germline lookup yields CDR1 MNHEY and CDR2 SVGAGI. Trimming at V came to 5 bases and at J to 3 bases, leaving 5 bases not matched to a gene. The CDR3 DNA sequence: TGTGCCAGCAGTCCCGGGACAGGGTCCAATCAGCCCCAGCATTTT. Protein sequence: CASSPGTGSNQPQHF.

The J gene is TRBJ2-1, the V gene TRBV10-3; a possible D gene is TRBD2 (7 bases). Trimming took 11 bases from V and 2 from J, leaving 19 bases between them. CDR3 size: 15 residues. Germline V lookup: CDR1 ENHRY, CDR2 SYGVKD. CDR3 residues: CALGAPGGPYNEQFF. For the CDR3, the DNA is TGTGCCCTTGGGGCCCCGGGGGGCCCCTACAATGAGCAGTTCTTC.

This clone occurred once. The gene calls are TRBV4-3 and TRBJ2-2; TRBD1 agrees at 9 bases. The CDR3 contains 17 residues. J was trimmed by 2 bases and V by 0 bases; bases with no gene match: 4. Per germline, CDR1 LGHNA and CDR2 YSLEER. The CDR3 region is CASSQDSGQGNTGELFF. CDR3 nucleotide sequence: TGCGCCAGCAGCCAAGATTCGGGACAGGGAAACACCGGGGAGCTGTTTTTT.

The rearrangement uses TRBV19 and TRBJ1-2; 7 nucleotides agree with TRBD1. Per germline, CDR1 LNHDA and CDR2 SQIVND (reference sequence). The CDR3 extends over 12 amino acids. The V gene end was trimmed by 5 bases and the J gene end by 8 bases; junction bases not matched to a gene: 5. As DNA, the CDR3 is TGTGCCAGTAGTCCTCAGGGGGTCGGCTACACCTTC. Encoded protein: CASSPQGVGYTF.

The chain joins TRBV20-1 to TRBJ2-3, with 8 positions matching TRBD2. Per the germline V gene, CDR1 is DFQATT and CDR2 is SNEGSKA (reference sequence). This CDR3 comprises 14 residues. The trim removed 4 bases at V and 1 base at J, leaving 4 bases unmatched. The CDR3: CSAIDGRGTDTQYF. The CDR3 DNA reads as TGCAGTGCTATTGACGGGAGGGGCACAGATACGCAGTATTTT.

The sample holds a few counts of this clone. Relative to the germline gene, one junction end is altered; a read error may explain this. CDR3 nucleotides: TGCGCCAGCAGCCAAGATAACCCTAGCGGTTTCAATGAACAGTTCTTC. Amino acid sequence: CASSQDNPSGFNEQFF. The V and J genes are TRBV4-3 and TRBJ2-1, with 7 bases identical to TRBD2. The CDR3 is 16 residues long. Germline lookup yields CDR1 LGHNA and CDR2 YSLEER.

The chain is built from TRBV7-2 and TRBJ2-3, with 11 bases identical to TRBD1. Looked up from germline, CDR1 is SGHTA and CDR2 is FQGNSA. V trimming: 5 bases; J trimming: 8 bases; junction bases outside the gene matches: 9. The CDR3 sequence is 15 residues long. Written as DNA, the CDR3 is TGTGCCAGCAGCCCTAATGGACAGGGGGCGTTTACGCAGTATTTT. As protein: CASSPNGQGAFTQYF.

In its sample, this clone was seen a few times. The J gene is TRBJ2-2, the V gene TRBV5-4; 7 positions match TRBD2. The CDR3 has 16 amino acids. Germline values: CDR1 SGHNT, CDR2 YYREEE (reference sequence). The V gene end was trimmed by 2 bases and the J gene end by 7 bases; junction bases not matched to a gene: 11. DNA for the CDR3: TGTGCCAGCAGCTTTGGGGCGGGAGATGTAATCGGGGAGCTGTTTTTT. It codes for CASSFGAGDVIGELFF.